The rows below give T cell receptor beta chains drawn from one sample of a study of radiotherapy plus CTLA-4 blockade in lung cancer. The repertoire was sequenced with immunoSEQ multiplex PCR; TCRdb's copy has only in-frame clones and lacks some. The sample yields tens of thousands of clones, around 84% seen once. Sequences were derived from peripheral blood, sampled from a patient treated with radiotherapy plus ipilimumab. The receptors derive from a human donor with non-small cell lung cancer that progressed on radiotherapy plus ipilimumab. CDR3s include the opening cysteine and the closing phenylalanine or tryptophan. Fields, in order: clone size, V gene, J gene, D gene, CDR3 protein, CDR3 DNA. D genes are given only for firm matches. Clone size is stated in some rows and not others, as once, few, many or a class when expanded.

.,TRBV7-2,TRBJ1-2,.,CASSPRMGGGYGYTF,TGTGCCAGCAGCCCTCGGATGGGGGGCGGTTATGGCTACACCTTC
few,TRBV7-9,TRBJ2-7,.,CASSPGGGWEQYF,TGTGCCAGCAGCCCAGGGGGAGGGTGGGAGCAGTACTTC
.,TRBV6-6,TRBJ2-7,.,CASTGAYEQYF,TGTGCCAGCACTGGCGCCTACGAGCAGTACTTC
.,TRBV6-5,TRBJ2-3,TRBD2,CASSYGGGVPTQYF,TGTGCCAGCAGTTACGGCGGGGGGGTACCTACGCAGTATTTT
.,TRBV4-2,TRBJ2-1,TRBD2,CASSQDRLAGIHEQFF,TGTGCCAGCAGCCAAGACCGATTAGCGGGAATCCATGAGCAGTTCTTC
.,TRBV7-3,TRBJ2-3,TRBD1,CASSQTGGARTGTDTQYF,TGTGCCAGCAGCCAGACAGGGGGAGCCCGGACCGGCACAGATACGCAGTATTTT
.,TRBV19,TRBJ2-1,TRBD2,CASTPSGSMNNEQFF,TGTGCCAGTACCCCTAGCGGGAGTATGAACAATGAGCAGTTCTTC
.,TRBV27,TRBJ1-1,.,CASSLGENTEAFF,TGTGCCAGCAGTTTAGGCGAGAACACTGAAGCTTTCTTT
.,TRBV10-3,TRBJ1-2,TRBD1,CAISESVDRGYGYTF,TGTGCCATCAGTGAGTCCGTAGACAGGGGCTATGGCTACACCTTC
.,TRBV11-3,TRBJ2-7,TRBD2,CASSLRATSGKNEQYF,TGTGCCAGCAGCTTGAGGGCGACTAGCGGGAAGAACGAGCAGTACTTC
once,TRBV4-1,TRBJ1-4,TRBD1,CASSQKSGQGHEKLFF,TGCGCCAGCAGCCAAAAGTCTGGACAGGGACATGAAAAACTGTTTTTT
.,TRBV6-5,TRBJ2-3,.,CASRRGNTDTQYF,TGTGCCAGCAGAAGGGGAAACACAGATACGCAGTATTTT
.,TRBV27,TRBJ1-1,.,CASSIGHEAFF,TGTGCCAGCAGTATAGGCCATGAAGCTTTCTTT
.,TRBV2,TRBJ1-6,.,CASSEALLGNNSPLHF,TGTGCCAGCAGTGAAGCGCTTTTAGGGAATAATTCACCCCTCCACTTT
.,TRBV30,TRBJ1-2,TRBD1,CAWRATGVGGYTF,TGTGCCTGGAGAGCGACAGGGGTTGGTGGCTACACCTTC
once,TRBV2,TRBJ2-3,TRBD2,CASRRLASSTDTQYF,TGTGCCAGCAGGAGACTAGCGTCTAGCACAGATACGCAGTATTTT
.,TRBV5-6,TRBJ2-1,TRBD2,CASSLVGGDPFF,TGTGCCAGCAGCTTGGTGGGAGGGGACCCGTTCTTC
.,TRBV6-1,TRBJ2-7,TRBD2,CASSDLAGGYEQYF,TGTGCCAGCAGTGACCTAGCGGGGGGCTACGAGCAGTACTTC
few,TRBV19,TRBJ2-7,TRBD2,CASSIAASGMTYEQYF,TGTGCCAGTAGTATAGCGGCTAGCGGGATGACCTACGAGCAGTACTTC
.,TRBV15,TRBJ2-1,TRBD2,CATSLRGKAGGVYNEQFF,TGTGCCACCAGCCTAAGGGGGAAAGCGGGAGGGGTATACAATGAGCAGTTCTTC
.,TRBV7-7,TRBJ2-1,TRBD2,CASSRGTSGGYNEQFF,TGTGCTAGCAGCAGAGGGACTAGCGGAGGGTACAATGAGCAGTTCTTC
.,TRBV27,TRBJ1-1,TRBD1,CASSINWDRGTEAFF,TGTGCCAGCAGTATAAACTGGGACAGGGGAACTGAAGCTTTCTTT
.,TRBV12-5,TRBJ1-5,.,CASGLGGDLGQPQHF,TGTGCTAGTGGTTTGGGGGGGGATCTTGGGCAGCCCCAGCATTTT
.,TRBV4-3,TRBJ2-5,.,CASSQEYGGETQYF,TGCGCCAGCAGCCAAGAGTACGGGGGTGAGACCCAGTACTTC
.,TRBV6-1,TRBJ1-2,.,CASSSEGFGYTF,TGTGCCAGCAGTTCTGAGGGGTTCGGCTACACCTTC
.,TRBV7-9,TRBJ2-5,TRBD2,CASSLAGGGETQYF,TGTGCCAGCAGCTTAGCGGGCGGGGGAGAGACCCAGTACTTC
.,TRBV29-1,TRBJ1-2,.,CSSRGPSGYTF,TGCAGCTCCCGGGGTCCGAGTGGCTACACCTTC
.,TRBV29-1,TRBJ2-5,TRBD1,CSVRTGSETQYF,TGCAGCGTTAGGACAGGGTCAGAGACCCAGTACTTC
.,TRBV4-2,TRBJ1-3,.,CASSQVNTRVDSGNTIYF,TGTGCCAGCAGCCAAGTAAATACCCGGGTGGACTCTGGAAACACCATATATTTT
once,TRBV27,TRBJ2-7,.,CASSLYPDSPPYEQYF,TGTGCCAGCAGTTTATACCCGGACAGCCCTCCCTACGAGCAGTACTTC
.,TRBV18,TRBJ1-2,TRBD1,CASSPWGDREDGYTF,TGTGCCAGCTCACCATGGGGGGACAGGGAAGATGGCTACACCTTC
.,TRBV30,TRBJ1-5,.,CAWSLGQSNQPQHF,TGTGCCTGGAGTCTTGGACAGAGTAATCAGCCCCAGCATTTT
.,TRBV6-1,TRBJ2-3,.,CASSAQGTNTDTQYF,TGTGCCAGCAGTGCCCAGGGTACGAACACAGATACGCAGTATTTT
.,TRBV2,TRBJ2-2,TRBD2,CASSERVPGLAGDLTNTGELFF,TGTGCCAGCAGTGAGAGAGTCCCGGGACTAGCGGGAGACTTAACGAACACCGGGGAGCTGTTTTTT
.,TRBV4-1,TRBJ2-7,.,CASSVQVAYEQYF,TGCGCCAGCAGCGTACAGGTCGCCTACGAGCAGTACTTC
.,TRBV19,TRBJ2-3,TRBD2,CASSTPLAGGPDTQYF,TGTGCCAGTAGTACCCCACTAGCGGGGGGCCCAGATACGCAGTATTTT
.,TRBV5-1,TRBJ1-3,.,CASSLVGNSGNTIYF,TGCGCCAGCAGCTTGGTTGGGAACTCTGGAAACACCATATATTTT
.,TRBV5-5,TRBJ1-4,.,CASSLAPGGVGEKLFF,TGTGCCAGCAGCTTGGCTCCCGGGGGCGTAGGGGAAAAACTGTTTTTT
.,TRBV5-5,TRBJ1-5,.,CASSLAPGSSNQPQHF,TGTGCCAGCAGCTTGGCCCCCGGCAGTAGCAATCAGCCCCAGCATTTT
.,TRBV4-1,TRBJ1-1,.,CASSQQTGSDTEAFF,TGCGCCAGCAGCCAACAAACAGGCAGTGACACTGAAGCTTTCTTT
.,TRBV11-1,TRBJ2-5,.,CASSSGVVETQYF,TGTGCCAGCAGCTCAGGGGTAGTGGAGACCCAGTACTTC
.,TRBV29-1,TRBJ1-1,.,CSVEGRGQEAFF,TGCAGCGTTGAAGGCCGGGGGCAGGAAGCTTTCTTT
.,TRBV7-2,TRBJ1-1,.,CASSLVGGYGFGNTEAFF,TGTGCCAGCAGCTTAGTCGGGGGGTATGGTTTTGGAAACACTGAAGCTTTCTTT
.,TRBV10-1,TRBJ2-1,TRBD1,CASRDRGCNEQFF,TGCGCCAGCAGGGACAGGGGGTGCAATGAGCAGTTCTTC
.,TRBV2,TRBJ2-7,.,CASSGVFQYEQYF,TGTGCCAGCAGTGGAGTTTTTCAATACGAGCAGTACTTC
.,TRBV5-1,TRBJ2-7,TRBD2,CASSPGGYEQYF,TGCGCCAGCAGCCCGGGGGGGTATGAGCAGTACTTC
once,TRBV7-2,TRBJ2-3,.,CASGELTDTQYF,TGTGCCAGTGGGGAGCTTACAGATACGCAGTATTTT
once,TRBV4-1,TRBJ2-2,TRBD2,CASSQDHAGLNTGELFF,TGCGCCAGCAGCCAAGATCATGCGGGACTAAACACCGGGGAGCTGTTTTTT
.,TRBV5-1,TRBJ2-5,.,CASSGRGGQETQYF,TGCGCCAGCAGCGGTAGGGGGGGCCAAGAGACCCAGTACTTC
.,TRBV6-5,TRBJ2-7,.,CASTPGTSYEQYF,TGTGCCAGCACCCCAGGGACTTCCTACGAGCAGTACTTC
.,TRBV2,TRBJ1-6,.,CASSEGANSPLHF,TGTGCCAGCAGTGAAGGGGCCAATTCACCCCTCCACTTT
.,TRBV30,TRBJ1-1,.,CAWRRGRTNTEAFF,TGTGCCTGGAGAAGAGGGCGGACGAACACTGAAGCTTTCTTT
once,TRBV19,TRBJ2-5,TRBD2,CASSPGLGRETQYF,TGTGCCAGTAGTCCAGGACTAGGGCGAGAGACTCAGTACTTC
.,TRBV30,TRBJ2-1,.,CAWSVLTPANYNEQFF,TGTGCCTGGAGTGTACTGACCCCCGCGAATTACAATGAGCAGTTCTTC
.,TRBV23-1,TRBJ1-1,.,CASSAPGGRNTEAFF,TGCGCCAGCAGCGCTCCGGGGGGGAGGAACACTGAAGCTTTCTTT
.,TRBV2,TRBJ2-5,.,CASSVYQETQYF,TGTGCCAGCAGTGTTTACCAAGAGACCCAGTACTTC
.,TRBV5-4,TRBJ1-5,.,CASGPTWPQHF,TGTGCCAGCGGACCAACCTGGCCCCAGCATTTT
.,TRBV29-1,TRBJ1-1,.,CSVGMQGVTEAFF,TGCAGCGTTGGAATGCAGGGAGTCACTGAAGCTTTCTTT
.,TRBV19,TRBJ1-6,.,CASSMAGASSPLHF,TGTGCCAGTAGTATGGCTGGGGCGTCATCACCCCTCCACTTT